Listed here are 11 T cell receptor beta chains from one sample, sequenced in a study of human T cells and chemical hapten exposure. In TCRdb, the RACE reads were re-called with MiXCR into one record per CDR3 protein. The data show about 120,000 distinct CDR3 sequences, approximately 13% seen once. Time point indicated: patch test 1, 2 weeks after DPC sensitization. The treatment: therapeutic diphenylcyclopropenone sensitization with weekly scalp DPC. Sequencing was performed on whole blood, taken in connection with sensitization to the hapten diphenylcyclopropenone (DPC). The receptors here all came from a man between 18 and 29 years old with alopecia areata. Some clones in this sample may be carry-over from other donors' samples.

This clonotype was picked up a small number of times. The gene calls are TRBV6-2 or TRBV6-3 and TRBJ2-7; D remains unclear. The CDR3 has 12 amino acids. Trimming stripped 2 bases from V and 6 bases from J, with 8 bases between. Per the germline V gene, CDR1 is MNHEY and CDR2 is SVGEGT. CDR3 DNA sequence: TGTGCCAGCAGTTACCAGTCTACCGAGCAGTACTTC. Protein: CASSYQSTEQYF.

The chain's CDR3 is CASSPRTGQKEQYF. The CDR3 DNA reads as TGTGCCAGCAGCCCGCGGACAGGTCAGAAAGAGCAGTACTTC. V and J are TRBV3-1 and TRBJ2-7; 7 bases are a match to TRBD1. Looked up from germline, CDR1 is LGHDT and CDR2 is YNNKEL (reference sequence). After removal of 4 bases from V and 7 bases from J, the junction contained 10 bases not matched to a gene. The CDR3 is 14 amino acids.

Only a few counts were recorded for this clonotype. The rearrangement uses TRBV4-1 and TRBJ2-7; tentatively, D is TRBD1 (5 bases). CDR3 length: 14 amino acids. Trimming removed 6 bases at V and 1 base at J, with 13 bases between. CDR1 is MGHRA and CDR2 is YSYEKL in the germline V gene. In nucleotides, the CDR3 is TGCGCCAGCAGACCGCAGGGAAGGTCCTACGAGCAGTACTTC. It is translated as CASRPQGRSYEQYF.

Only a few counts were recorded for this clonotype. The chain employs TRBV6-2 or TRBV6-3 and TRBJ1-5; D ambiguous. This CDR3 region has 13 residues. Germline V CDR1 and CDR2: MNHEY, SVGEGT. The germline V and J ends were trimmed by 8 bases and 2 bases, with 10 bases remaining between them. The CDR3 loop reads CASAVVGNQPQHF. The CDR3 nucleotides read TGTGCCAGCGCAGTGGTGGGCAATCAGCCCCAGCATTTT.

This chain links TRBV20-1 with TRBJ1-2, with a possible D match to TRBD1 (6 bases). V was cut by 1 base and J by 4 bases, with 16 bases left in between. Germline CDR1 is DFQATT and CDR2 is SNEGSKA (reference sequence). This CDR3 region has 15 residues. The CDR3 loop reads CSARVIEDRSYGYTF. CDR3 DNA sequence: TGCAGTGCTAGAGTAATAGAGGACAGATCCTATGGCTACACCTTC.

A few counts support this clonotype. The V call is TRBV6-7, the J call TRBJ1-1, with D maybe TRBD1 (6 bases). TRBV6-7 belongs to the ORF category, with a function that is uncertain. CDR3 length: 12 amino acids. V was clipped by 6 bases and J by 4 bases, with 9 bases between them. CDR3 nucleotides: TGTGCCAGCAGAGGGGGTTGCACTGAAGCTTTCTTT. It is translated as CASRGGCTEAFF.

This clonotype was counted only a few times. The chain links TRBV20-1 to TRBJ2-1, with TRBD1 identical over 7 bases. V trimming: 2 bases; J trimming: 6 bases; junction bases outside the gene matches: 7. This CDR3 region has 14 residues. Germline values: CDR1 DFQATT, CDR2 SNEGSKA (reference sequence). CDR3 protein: CSARLGTALNEQFF. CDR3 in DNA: TGCAGTGCTAGACTGGGGACAGCTCTCAATGAGCAGTTCTTC.

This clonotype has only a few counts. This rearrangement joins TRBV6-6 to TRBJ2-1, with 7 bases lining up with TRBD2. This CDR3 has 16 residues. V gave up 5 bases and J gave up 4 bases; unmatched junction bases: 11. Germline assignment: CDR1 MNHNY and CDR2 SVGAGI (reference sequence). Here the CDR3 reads CASSLWVFGGYNEQFF. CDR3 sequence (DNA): TGTGCCAGCAGTCTCTGGGTGTTCGGGGGGTACAATGAGCAGTTCTTC.

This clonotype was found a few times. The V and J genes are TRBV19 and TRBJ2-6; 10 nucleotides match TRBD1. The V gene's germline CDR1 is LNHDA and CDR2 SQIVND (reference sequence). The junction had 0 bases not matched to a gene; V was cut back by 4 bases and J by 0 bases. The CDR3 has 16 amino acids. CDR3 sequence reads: CASSRTGGSGANVLTF. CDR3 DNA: TGTGCCAGTAGTAGGACAGGGGGCTCTGGGGCCAACGTCCTGACTTTC.

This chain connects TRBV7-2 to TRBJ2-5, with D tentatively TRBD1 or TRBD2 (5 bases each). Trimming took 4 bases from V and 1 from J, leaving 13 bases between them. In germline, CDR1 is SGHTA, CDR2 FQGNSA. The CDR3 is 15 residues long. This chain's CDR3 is CASSSGDLFQETQYF. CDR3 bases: TGTGCCAGCAGCTCTGGGGACCTATTCCAAGAGACCCAGTACTTC. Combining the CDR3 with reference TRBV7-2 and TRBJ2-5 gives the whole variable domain GAGVSQSPSNKVTEKGKDVELRCDPISGHTALYWYRQSLGQGLEFLIYFQGNSAPDKSGLPSDRFSAERTGGSVSTLTIQRTQQEDSAVYLCASSSGDLFQETQYFGPGTRLLVL.

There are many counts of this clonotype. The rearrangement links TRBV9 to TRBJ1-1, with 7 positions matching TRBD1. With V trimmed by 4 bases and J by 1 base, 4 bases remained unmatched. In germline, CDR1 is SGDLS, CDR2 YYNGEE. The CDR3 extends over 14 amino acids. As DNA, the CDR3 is TGTGCCAGCAGCTTGACAGGGAGGAACACTGAAGCTTTCTTT. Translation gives CASSLTGRNTEAFF. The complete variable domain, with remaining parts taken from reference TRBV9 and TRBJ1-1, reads DSGVTQTPKHLITATGQRVTLRCSPRSGDLSVYWYQQSLDQGLQFLIQYYNGEERAKGNILERFSAQQFPDLHSELNLSSLELGDSALYFCASSLTGRNTEAFFGQGTRLTVV.